The rows below give T cell receptor beta chains drawn from one sample of a study of cytomegalovirus exposure and HLA in healthy donors. The repertoire was sequenced with immunoSEQ multiplex PCR; TCRdb's copy has only in-frame clones and lacks some. The sample has about 170,000 clones, approximately 71% seen once. The sample was PBMCs. The receptors shown here come from a girl under 18 in good health and CMV-seronegative. The conserved cysteine and the conserved F or W are not part of the CDR3 here. A D gene is named only where the DNA matches it firmly. Clone size is shown for a subset of rows, as once, few, many or a class of expanded clone.

J | D | V | size | length | CDR3
TRBJ1-5 | TRBD1 | TRBV4-1 | few | 14 | ASSQDRDSNNQPQH
TRBJ1-3 | TRBD1 | TRBV19 | once | 12 | ASNPDRAGNTIY
TRBJ1-5 | . | TRBV5-6 | . | 12 | ASSLAGSNQPQH
TRBJ1-1 | TRBD1 | TRBV29-1 | few | 13 | SVPGQVYPPTEAF
TRBJ1-3 | . | TRBV4-1 | once | 13 | ASSQVTGSGNTIY
TRBJ2-1 | TRBD2 | TRBV19 | . | 14 | ASCDLSAGDYNEQF
TRBJ1-2 | . | TRBV6-5 | . | 12 | ASSYDTSNYGYT
TRBJ1-1 | . | TRBV4-1 | . | 15 | ASSQAWTVGRRTEAF
TRBJ2-2 | . | TRBV2 | . | 13 | ASSEMGLSTGELF
TRBJ2-3 | TRBD1 | TRBV5-1 | . | 17 | ASSREGAGRIASTDTQY
TRBJ2-1 | . | TRBV7-9 | . | 13 | ASSLAGANYNEQF
TRBJ2-3 | . | TRBV5-6 | . | 13 | ASSPRAGDTDTQY
TRBJ1-1 | TRBD1 | TRBV11-3 | . | 10 | ASSFDREEAF
TRBJ1-5 | TRBD1 | TRBV7-2 | . | 11 | ASSGTGLQPQH
TRBJ1-2 | . | TRBV6-5 | few | 11 | ASSLAQANGYT
TRBJ2-3 | TRBD1 | TRBV7-3 | . | 13 | ASSGGQGNWDTQY
TRBJ1-5 | . | TRBV10-2 | . | 13 | ASSDPLSPWRPQH
TRBJ1-1 | . | TRBV5-1 | . | 11 | ASSSVGNTEAF
TRBJ1-2 | TRBD1 | TRBV5-6 | few | 12 | ASSLDRGQLGYT
TRBJ2-7 | . | TRBV10-3 | . | 12 | ATTGQEGAYEQY
TRBJ1-1 | TRBD1 | TRBV10-3 | few | 13 | AISSPGQGYTEAF
TRBJ1-6 | TRBD1 | TRBV6-4 | . | 12 | ASGAGTDNSPLH
TRBJ2-1 | . | TRBV27 | . | 14 | ASSSTQGGFNNEQF
TRBJ1-5 | . | TRBV7-9 | . | 15 | ASSLAWEGVENQPQH
TRBJ2-1 | TRBD1 | TRBV14 | . | 14 | ASSQFPETGSGEQF
TRBJ2-5 | . | TRBV29-1 | . | 11 | SAPTGTGETQY
TRBJ1-1 | . | TRBV4-2 | . | 10 | ASSQVTAEAF
TRBJ1-2 | . | TRBV12-5 | . | 10 | ASGLDFGGYT
TRBJ2-5 | . | TRBV18 | . | 10 | ASSPPEETQY
TRBJ1-2 | . | TRBV5-1 | . | 12 | ASSLEPTGTGYT
TRBJ2-4 | . | TRBV6-5 | . | 12 | ASSTDSTENIQY
TRBJ2-2 | . | TRBV10-2 | . | 12 | ASRTGENTGELF
TRBJ1-2 | . | TRBV28 | . | 12 | ASKRTPEYYGYT
TRBJ1-5 | . | TRBV9 | . | 12 | ASSVETGPETQH
TRBJ2-5 | TRBD1 | TRBV5-4 | . | 12 | ASSRDRGWETQY
TRBJ2-5 | TRBD1 | TRBV4-2 | . | 14 | ASSQDRTGEGETQY
TRBJ2-5 | TRBD2 | TRBV19 | . | 14 | ASSIGLAGGRETQY
TRBJ1-1 | . | TRBV9 | . | 12 | ASSVVPENTEAF
TRBJ1-1 | . | TRBV4-1 | few | 14 | ASSQEAGRVNTEAF
TRBJ2-6 | TRBD1 | TRBV5-1 | . | 13 | ASSTGGSGANVLT
TRBJ2-3 | TRBD2 | TRBV7-3 | . | 10 | ASTSPGGTQY
TRBJ1-5 | . | TRBV9 | . | 13 | ASSVEGSGIQPQH
TRBJ2-1 | TRBD1 | TRBV9 | . | 15 | ASSVANYRGSYNEQF
TRBJ2-7 | TRBD2 | TRBV13 | . | 15 | ASSYSGGARISYEQY
TRBJ2-5 | TRBD1 | TRBV7-2 | . | 12 | ASSPGGWGETQY
TRBJ1-2 | . | TRBV4-1 | . | 14 | ASSQAGAGENYGYT
TRBJ2-2 | TRBD2 | TRBV7-9 | . | 13 | ASSRQRGNTGELF
TRBJ2-7 | . | TRBV10-3 | once | 10 | AIQGIFHEPY
TRBJ2-1 | TRBD1 | TRBV19 | . | 13 | ASRDRGSPYNEQF
TRBJ2-7 | TRBD1 | TRBV19 | . | 11 | ASSRQGTYEQY
TRBJ1-2 | . | TRBV6-1 | . | 11 | ASTRQESYGYT